The entry that follows covers one T cell receptor (beta chain) sequence. What it recognizes is unknown. Then a second PCR, running about 6 to 12 cycles, was carried out with a sample-barcoded 5' primer and a J-beta primer mix. Using its own MiXCR run on the 5' RACE reads, TCRdb lists one record per CDR3 protein. The profile shows about 620,000 distinct CDR3 sequences, 45% to 60% of them singletons. This sample was included in a study of blood T cells in healthy people across ages. Study-wide points: Estimated diversity across one million T cells was deemed an underestimate. Long-lived donors had more naive CD4+ cells and higher diversity than aged donors. Observed TCR beta diversity per million T cells went down as age went up. This fall followed a roughly linear course with age.

The material sequenced was blood. This clonotype originated in a woman older than 75 in good health.

For the CDR3, the DNA is TGTGCCAGCAGCGTAGTGGCAGGGCCAGATACGCAGTATTTT. It specifies CASSVVAGPDTQYF. The chain uses TRBV9 and TRBJ2-3; weak D call: TRBD1 (5 bases). CDR1 is SGDLS and CDR2 is YYNGEE in the germline V gene. The CDR3 totals 14 residues. Deletions cut 0 bases from V and 4 bases from J, with 9 bases between.